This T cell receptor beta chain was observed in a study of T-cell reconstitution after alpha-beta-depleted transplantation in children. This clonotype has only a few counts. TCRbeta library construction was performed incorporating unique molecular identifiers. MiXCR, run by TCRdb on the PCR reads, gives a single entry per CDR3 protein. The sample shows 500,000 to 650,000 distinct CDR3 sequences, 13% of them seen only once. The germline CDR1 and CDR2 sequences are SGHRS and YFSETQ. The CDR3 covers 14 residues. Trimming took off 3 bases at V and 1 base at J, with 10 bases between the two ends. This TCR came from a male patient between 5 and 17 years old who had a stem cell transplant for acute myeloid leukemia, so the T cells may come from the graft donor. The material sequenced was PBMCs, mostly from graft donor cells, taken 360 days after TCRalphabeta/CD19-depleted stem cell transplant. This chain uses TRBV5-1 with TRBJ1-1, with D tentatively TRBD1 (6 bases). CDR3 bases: TGCGCCAGCAGCTCCCAGGGGAGGAACACTGAAGCTTTCTTT. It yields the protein CASSSQGRNTEAFF.